What follows is one TCR beta chain and its context. Which antigen it targets is not known. Library prep was done by the immunoSEQ multiplex PCR assay. For the multiplex PCR, a mixture combining 60 forward primers for TCR Vbeta segments and 13 reverse primers for TCR Jbeta segments was used. The CDR3 region of rearranged TCR beta genes was amplified from genomic DNA with a multiplex PCR assay. Amplified TCR beta libraries were sequenced as 87-base-pair reads on the Illumina HiSeq System. The authors' pipeline ran thus. In a later analysis, tens of millions of unique TCR beta chains were counted across the roughly 610 repertoires, and about 10 million of these chains were shared by at least two donors. Raw reads were error-corrected and collapsed into unique sequences by a nearest-neighbor algorithm in which closely related sequences were merged to remove PCR and sequencing errors. Alignment of CDR3 sequences to IMGT reference sequences was used to assign V, D and J gene segments. For a sequence to be retained, a match of at least six nucleotides to both a V gene segment and a J gene segment was required. Rearrangements were called productive when the CDR3 lacked stop codons and stayed in frame with V and J; all others were non-productive. Following IMGT convention, CDR3 was defined as the stretch from the second conserved V-encoded cysteine up to the conserved J-encoded phenylalanine. Sequences without an unambiguous match to a single V gene segment were excluded from the earlier analysis of 500 to 700 of the donors. In an earlier analysis of several hundred of the donors, V segments were called functional above 56.7% productive rearrangements and were called segregating when the between-donor standard deviation exceeded 5%. A statistical classification framework was built to diagnose cytomegalovirus status from the catalog of TCR beta chain sequences. In a later analysis, V and J genes were assigned by comparing TCR nucleotide sequences against IMGT/GENE-DB human TR gene sequences. The TCRdist pipeline was used in a later analysis to assign CDR3 sequences and most-parsimonious VDJ recombination scenarios. In a later analysis, every TCR beta chain was defined by the combination of its CDR3 amino acid sequence and its V-gene family, and reads without a unique V-gene family were dropped. To address suspected cross-contamination and a sequencing artifact, a later analysis removed a few hundred highly shared, low-generation-probability nucleotide sequences. In a later analysis, a clonal expansion index for each public chain was calculated from normalized within-repertoire ranks of inferred template counts. In a later analysis, generation probabilities were computed with a VDJ recombination model fitted to out-of-frame rearrangements, and the resulting probabilities were checked against IGoR. In a later analysis, hypergeometric tests were used to score TCR-TCR, TCR-HLA and TCR-CMV co-occurrence, with a repertoire-size bias correction applied to TCR pairs. In a later analysis, false discovery rates were estimated by permuting HLA or CMV assignments 20 times. In a later analysis, co-occurring TCRs were grouped using DBSCAN, and TCRdist sequence similarity was added for clustering within HLA-allele-positive subsets. For co-occurrence clustering, repertoires with fewer than 30,000 or more than 120,000 public chains were excluded, along with roughly five repertoires with anomalous nucleotide sharing. This is the immuneACCESS table as TCRdb keeps it, with only in-frame sequences that have V and J called. A part of the clones is gone; compared with another copy, unresolved V genes explain less than half, and the rest is unexplained. D and trimming come from the DNA, and the V and J calls and clone size come from that table. The sample's own table lists 200,000 or so clones. In total, the top ten clones hold 0.7% to 0.8% of the sample.

The sample originates from a study of cytomegalovirus exposure and HLA in healthy donors listed by TCRdb under 2017. Regarding the research as a whole: In an earlier analysis of under 600 of the donors, approximately 260 Gb of sequence data and 117 million unique TCR beta sequences from 150 million to 200 million T cells were reported. Among over 350 genotyped donors of the cohort, an average of around 240,000 unique TCR beta nucleotide sequences were sequenced per donor, roughly a sixth of them non-productive. HLA typing covered class I and class II loci at four-digit resolution. An earlier analysis of 587 of the donors used high-throughput TCR beta sequencing to judge whether each TCR beta V gene segment behaved as functional or pseudogenic. The aim of the study was to test whether cataloging public T cell receptors could identify signatures of past pathogen exposure. The T cell repertoires of 700 or so subjects were profiled by immunosequencing and related to cytomegalovirus serostatus. Rather than using new phenotypic data, the later analysis identified candidate immune exposures from TCR beta sequences and from how often those sequences occurred across donors. Roughly five DR-DQ haplotypes were handled as single units for association and clustering, since linkage in the cohort was strong. To study patterns of TCR occurrence, a later analysis re-analyzed previously published TCR beta repertoires from around 660 donors and added high-resolution HLA genotyping. The number of donors typed differed by locus, with 629-630 for A, B, C, DRB1 and DQB1, approximately 500 for DQA1, approximately 580 for DPA1, and 472 for DPB1. All discovery cohort repertoires had been generated on a single sequencing platform. Roughly 300 gigabases of sequencing data and approximately 85 million unique TCR sequences were included in an early release covering over 600 HLA-typed donors. To predict cytomegalovirus infection status, the study combined high-throughput TCR immunosequencing, statistical association of individual TCRs with disease status, and machine learning. Besides the first cohort of more than 650 subjects, a separate validation cohort made up of 120 or so different subjects was used. Alongside the repertoire data, information on donor age, sex, ethnicity and CMV serostatus was compiled. Of the roughly 410 genotyped donors, 81% were placed in the genetic ancestry cluster associated with self-reported Caucasian donors. A later genetic analysis used genome-wide SNP genotypes for 398 of the 666 donors, treating that subset as a discovery cohort. What the work shows at the level of the full study, not this receptor alone: In a later analysis, some 17,000 TCR beta sequences were associated with specific HLA alleles at a false discovery rate of 0.05. According to a later analysis, parvovirus B19, influenza, CMV and Epstein-Barr virus appeared linked to several top co-occurrence clusters. Because counts were too low, about 17 rarely observed V segments, including chromosome 9 orphons, were excluded from the earlier analysis of 587 of the donors. The classifier was reported to diagnose cytomegalovirus status with high specificity and sensitivity in both the original and validation cohorts. According to a later genetic analysis, donors in an Asian-associated ancestry cluster had fewer N-insertions in productive TCRs than the roughly 700-donor mean. When HLA alleles, especially DR and DQ, strongly co-occurred, attributing TCR associations to individual alleles was difficult. A later analysis found that HLA-associated TCR beta chains were more clonally expanded and had lower generation probabilities than equally common non-associated chains. Correlated functional status among segregating V segments might be attributable to linkage disequilibrium, but an unknown experimental factor could not be ruled out. According to a later analysis, TCR association rates differed among HLA loci, with DRB1 alleles showing the most associated TCRs and HLA-C alleles showing the fewest. The cohort was sequenced for TCR beta chains only, and without alpha or paired-chain data the features that could be detected were limited. Immune exposure information for the cohort was limited to CMV serostatus. According to the authors, the approach could potentially be generalized to other disease states and immunological phenotypes. Most TCR sequences were seen in very few donors, while some public TCRs were found in many individuals. In vitro tests confirmed that a few of the cytomegalovirus-associated TCR beta chains recognize cytomegalovirus antigens. A cluster of highly shared sequence variants was judged likely to represent a technical artifact of the sequencing pipeline. An earlier analysis of approximately 590 of the donors showed that most TCR beta V segments appeared in productive rearrangements either about 87% or about 30% of the time, which broadly matched IMGT annotations. A total of some 180 TCR beta chains were listed by the study as associated with cytomegalovirus. Because HLA typing was unavailable for some donors at each locus, only the typed subset was used in association tests. The presence/absence analyses assumed that sequencing depth was roughly uniform across donors, and that assumption may not be true. According to a later analysis, most CMV-associated TCR beta chains appeared to be HLA-restricted, and the HLA associations seemed to be driven largely by CMV exposure. A further reported finding was that TCR beta sequences accurately predicted the HLA-A and HLA-B alleles for most subjects in the first cohort. In a later genetic analysis, a missense DCLRE1C variant was associated with V-gene and J-gene trimming of TCR beta chains, and the association was replicated in an independent cohort.

The cohort consisted of hundreds of healthy bone marrow donors. At the time of sampling, all cohort members were nominally healthy, though unrecorded immune exposures were likely present. The donor tested CMV seronegative and was one of the 352 seronegative cohort members. Each donor provided a peripheral blood sample, and peripheral blood mononuclear cells were used for TCR beta sequencing. Genomic DNA was extracted from the blood cell samples with the Qiagen DNeasy Blood Extraction Kit. The sample was PBMCs. The sequence was obtained from a boy between 10 and 17 years old in good health and CMV-seronegative.

The DNA reads as follows: TGTGCCAGCAGCCAAGATCGGCAGGGTGGGTCAGATACGCAGTATTTT. The resulting protein is CASSQDRQGGSDTQYF. The chain is encoded by TRBV4-2 joined to TRBJ2-3; TRBD1 is a weak D gene call, 5 bases matching. V was cut back by 0 bases and J by 4 bases, leaving a gap of 14 bases between them. From the cysteine up to the phenylalanine, the CDR3 has a length of 16 residues. Only the CDR3 DNA is retained, 48 bases long and in frame from the first base. CDR1 LGHNA and CDR2 YNFKEQ are derived from the germline V gene.